The rows below give T cell receptor beta chains drawn from one sample of a study of shared clonotypes between healthy human individuals. Only in-frame clones appear in the TCRdb table, and some are missing; sequencing was by immunoSEQ multiplex PCR. The sample has roughly 76,000 clones; roughly three fifths are singletons. The source material was memory CD8+ T cells sorted from blood. The origin of the receptors is a man in his thirties or forties in good health. Each CDR3 is given without its conserved first and last residue. The D gene is left open where the match is weak.

D gene: -; V gene: TRBV5-1; CDR3 protein: ASSLYGSRISQGGLNTIY
D gene: -; V gene: TRBV11-2; CDR3 protein: ASSQERTQSYNEQF
D gene: TRBD1; V gene: TRBV13; CDR3 protein: ASSTRDRGDNEQF
D gene: TRBD2; V gene: TRBV4-1; CDR3 protein: ASSLSLTSGRYEQY
D gene: -; V gene: TRBV2; CDR3 protein: ASEDSASSYEQY
D gene: -; V gene: TRBV7-8; CDR3 protein: ASSLDNWSEQY
D gene: TRBD1; V gene: TRBV5-1; CDR3 protein: ASSLRGDSIYGYT
D gene: -; V gene: TRBV7-3; CDR3 protein: ASSDGQGGETQY
D gene: TRBD1; V gene: TRBV7-9; CDR3 protein: ASTTGVHQETQY
D gene: TRBD1; V gene: TRBV6-5; CDR3 protein: ASSQTGANTGELF
D gene: TRBD2; V gene: TRBV5-4; CDR3 protein: ASSSGTSGNYEQY
D gene: TRBD1; V gene: TRBV11-2; CDR3 protein: ASRKQGALRQETQY
D gene: -; V gene: TRBV28; CDR3 protein: ASSTAYEQY
D gene: TRBD1; V gene: TRBV30; CDR3 protein: AWGLTGIKHTIY
D gene: -; V gene: TRBV15; CDR3 protein: ATSSRDIDNEQF
D gene: -; V gene: TRBV29-1; CDR3 protein: SVGQPNEKLF
D gene: -; V gene: TRBV7-3; CDR3 protein: ASSLLGEGFNEQF
D gene: -; V gene: TRBV28; CDR3 protein: ASSPLISGLYNEQF
D gene: TRBD1; V gene: TRBV19; CDR3 protein: ASSTRTGGTEAF
D gene: -; V gene: TRBV11-2; CDR3 protein: ASSLGYARSGNEQF
D gene: -; V gene: TRBV2; CDR3 protein: ASVRDSNQPQH
D gene: -; V gene: TRBV6-5; CDR3 protein: ASSSMTAKYEQY
D gene: -; V gene: TRBV7-9; CDR3 protein: ASSPPGGNQPQH
D gene: -; V gene: TRBV7-6; CDR3 protein: ASSLFTGKGEQY
D gene: TRBD2; V gene: TRBV7-2; CDR3 protein: ASSLLAGAYNEQF
D gene: -; V gene: TRBV11-1; CDR3 protein: ASSLARGPGHRTDTQY
D gene: -; V gene: TRBV5-6; CDR3 protein: ASSLDSRVRSVQY
D gene: TRBD2; V gene: TRBV27; CDR3 protein: ASSPSSGSYNEQF
D gene: -; V gene: TRBV2; CDR3 protein: ASSEWRLNTEAF
D gene: TRBD1; V gene: TRBV29-1; CDR3 protein: SVVGQGATYEQY
D gene: TRBD1; V gene: TRBV7-2; CDR3 protein: ASSLEGQVIYGYT
D gene: -; V gene: TRBV7-9; CDR3 protein: ASSRGVSGNTIY
D gene: -; V gene: TRBV28; CDR3 protein: ASSAGWAYEQY
D gene: TRBD1; V gene: TRBV7-9; CDR3 protein: ASRDSATYEQY
D gene: -; V gene: TRBV27; CDR3 protein: ASSPRGGQETQY
D gene: TRBD1; V gene: TRBV30; CDR3 protein: AWNPGQGVEQF
D gene: TRBD2; V gene: TRBV25-1; CDR3 protein: ASSEAGEETQY
D gene: -; V gene: TRBV10-3; CDR3 protein: AIKGSIGQYNEQF
D gene: -; V gene: TRBV7-6; CDR3 protein: ASSLSEGAEAF
D gene: -; V gene: TRBV28; CDR3 protein: ASSRSYNEQF
D gene: TRBD2; V gene: TRBV2; CDR3 protein: ASTPAGGADTQY
D gene: -; V gene: TRBV7-9; CDR3 protein: ASSLGTNEQY
D gene: -; V gene: TRBV6-4; CDR3 protein: ASSETGGSTDTQY
D gene: -; V gene: TRBV5-4; CDR3 protein: ASSFEGANVLT
D gene: -; V gene: TRBV7-8; CDR3 protein: ASSLRVEAGDQPQH
D gene: -; V gene: TRBV27; CDR3 protein: ASSPGASYEQY
D gene: -; V gene: TRBV7-2; CDR3 protein: ASRLSRGGEQY
D gene: -; V gene: TRBV10-2; CDR3 protein: ASSEGQRAGGNEQF
D gene: TRBD2; V gene: TRBV2; CDR3 protein: ASRNGLAGVETQY
D gene: -; V gene: TRBV25-1; CDR3 protein: ASSKASGDQY
D gene: -; V gene: TRBV7-2; CDR3 protein: ASSSTFGSGGDTQY
D gene: -; V gene: TRBV28; CDR3 protein: ASSSSYWNTGELF
D gene: -; V gene: TRBV30; CDR3 protein: AWSVGASNEKLF